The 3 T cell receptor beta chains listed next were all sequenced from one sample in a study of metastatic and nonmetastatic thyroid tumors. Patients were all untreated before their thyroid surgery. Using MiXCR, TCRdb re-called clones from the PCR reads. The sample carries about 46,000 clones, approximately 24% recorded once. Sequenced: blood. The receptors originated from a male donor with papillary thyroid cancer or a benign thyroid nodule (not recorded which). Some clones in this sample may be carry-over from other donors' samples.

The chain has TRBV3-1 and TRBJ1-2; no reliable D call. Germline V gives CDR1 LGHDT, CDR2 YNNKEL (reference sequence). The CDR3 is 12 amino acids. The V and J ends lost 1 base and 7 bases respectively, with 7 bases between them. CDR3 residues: CASSQAKGGYTF. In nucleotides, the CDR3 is TGTGCCAGCAGCCAAGCGAAGGGTGGCTACACCTTC.

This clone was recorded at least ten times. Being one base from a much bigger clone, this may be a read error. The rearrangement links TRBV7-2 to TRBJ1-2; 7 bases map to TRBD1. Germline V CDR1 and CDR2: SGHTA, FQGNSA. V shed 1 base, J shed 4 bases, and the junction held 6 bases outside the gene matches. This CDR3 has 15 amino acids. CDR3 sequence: CASSLGQGGSYGYTF. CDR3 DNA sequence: TGTGCCAGCAGCTTAGGACAGGGCGGGAGCTATGGCTACACCTTC. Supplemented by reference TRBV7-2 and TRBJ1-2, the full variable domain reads GAGVSQSPSNKVTEKGKDVELRCDPISGHTALYWYRQSLGQGLEFLIYFQGNSAPDKSGLPSDRFSAERTGGSVSTLTIQRTQQEDSAVYLCASSLGQGGSYGYTFGSGTRLTVV.

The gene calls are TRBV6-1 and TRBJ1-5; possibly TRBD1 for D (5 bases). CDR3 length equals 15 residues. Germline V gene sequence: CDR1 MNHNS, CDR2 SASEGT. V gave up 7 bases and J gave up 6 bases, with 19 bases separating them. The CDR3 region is CASIADQGVVQPQHF. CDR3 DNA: TGTGCCAGCATTGCCGACCAGGGTGTGGTTCAGCCCCAGCATTTT.